The 17 T cell receptor beta chains below come from one sample, sequenced in a study of T cell responses to AZD1222 COVID-19 vaccine. Some clones are missing from TCRdb's copy, which holds only in-frame ones; the method was immunoSEQ multiplex PCR. Seen here are some 100,000 clones, around 84% observed once, and the top ten hold approximately 15%. The sample consisted of peripheral blood, taken 28 days after the second AZD1222 dose. The source of these receptors is an adult who received the AZD1222 COVID-19 vaccine.

This clone was detected only once. V usage is TRBV27 and J usage is TRBJ1-1, with D possibly being TRBD1 (6 bases). The CDR3 length is 15 residues. V was shortened by 3 bases and J by 3 bases, with 14 bases between the two germline ends. CDR1 and CDR2 from the germline V gene are MNHEY and SMNVEV (reference sequence). CDR3 loop: CASSLSGGAYTEAFF. DNA of the CDR3: TGTGCCAGCAGTTTGTCGGGGGGCGCTTACACTGAAGCTTTCTTT.

The chain carries TRBV5-1 and TRBJ2-7, with 8 nucleotides matching TRBD2. The germline V gene has CDR1 SGHRS and CDR2 YFSETQ. Unmatched junction bases numbered 5, after V lost 0 bases and J lost 6 bases. CDR3 length: 14 amino acids. The CDR3 DNA reads TGCGCCAGCAGCTTGGGAGCGGGGGCGGGCGAGCAGTACTTC. It specifies CASSLGAGAGEQYF.

This clone was counted only a few times. The chain's CDR3 is CASSVGVRSTEAFF. The DNA of the CDR3 is TGTGCCAGCAGTGTTGGTGTAAGAAGCACTGAAGCTTTCTTT. The rearrangement links TRBV25-1 to TRBJ1-1; D not resolved. The V gene's germline CDR1 is MGHDK and CDR2 SYGVNS. The CDR3 is 14 amino acids. V lost 4 bases to trimming and J lost 4 bases, with 13 bases between them.

The rearrangement uses TRBV30 and TRBJ2-5, with 9 bases aligning to TRBD2. V was clipped by 5 bases and J by 2 bases; unmatched bases: 6. The CDR3 consists of 14 residues. Germline V gene lookup returns CDR1 GTSNPN and CDR2 SVGIG (reference sequence). The DNA of the CDR3 is TGTGCCTGGGGTAGCGGGAGCGGGCAAGAGACCCAGTACTTC. Translated: CAWGSGSGQETQYF. Full variable domain (outside the CDR3, taken from reference TRBV30 and TRBJ2-5): SQTIHQWPATLVQPVGSPLSLECTVEGTSNPNLYWYRQAAGRGLQLLFYSVGIGQISSEVPQNLSASRPQDRQFILSSKKLLLSDSGFYLCAWGSGSGQETQYFGPGTRLLVL.

The chain employs TRBV7-9 and TRBJ1-1; D perhaps matches TRBD1 (5 bases). V lost 5 bases to trimming and J lost 1 base, with 11 bases between them. The CDR3 has 14 amino acids. Germline V gives CDR1 SEHNR, CDR2 FQNEAQ (reference sequence). DNA of the CDR3: TGTGCCAGCAGCCCCGGGGGAGAGAACACTGAAGCTTTCTTT. Translation: CASSPGGENTEAFF.

This clone was found once. The rearrangement joins TRBV19 to TRBJ1-6; no definite D call. Germline V gene data show CDR1 as LNHDA and CDR2 as SQIVND (reference sequence). The CDR3 has 15 residues. V lost 3 bases and J 7 bases, leaving 13 bases between the germline ends. The CDR3 DNA is TGTGCCAGTAGTATGTTACGTATGGGGAATTCACCCCTCCACTTT. Amino acids: CASSMLRMGNSPLHF.

V gene TRBV4-1 combines with J gene TRBJ1-1; D gene unclear. This CDR3 comprises 15 residues. From germline, CDR1 is MGHRA and CDR2 YSYEKL. The V end lost 5 bases, the J end lost 1 base, and 14 bases lay between the germline ends. DNA for the CDR3: TGCGCCAGCAGCTCCCGAAGTATGGGGAACACTGAAGCTTTCTTT. This codes for CASSSRSMGNTEAFF.

J is TRBJ2-3 and V is TRBV6-5; D uncertain. The V end lost 7 bases, the J end lost 1 base, and 9 bases lay between the germline ends. The CDR3 has 13 amino acids. CDR1 and CDR2 from the germline V gene are MNHEY and SVGAGI. CDR3 sequence reads: CASNGERTDTQYF. For the CDR3, the DNA is TGTGCCAGCAATGGTGAGCGCACAGATACGCAGTATTTT.

The chain uses TRBV19 and TRBJ2-1; 8 positions agree with TRBD2. Germline trimming cut 3 bases from V and 10 bases from J; bases unmatched to any gene: 5. From germline, CDR1 is LNHDA and CDR2 SQIVND (reference sequence). The CDR3 is 13 amino acids. DNA for the CDR3: TGTGCCAGTAGTATCCCCAGCGGGAGAGAGCAGTTCTTC. Residues: CASSIPSGREQFF.

The chain couples TRBV18 to TRBJ1-1; no reliable D call. Germline CDR1 KGHSH, CDR2 LQKENI. The V end lost 2 bases, the J end lost 1 base, and 20 bases lay between the germline ends. The CDR3 has 18 residues. Written as DNA, the CDR3 is TGTGCCAGCTCACCAACCGGAACCACTCTAATTTCGAACACTGAAGCTTTCTTT. It is translated as CASSPTGTTLISNTEAFF.

V is TRBV6-5 and J is TRBJ1-1, with TRBD1 matching 10 bases. J lost 7 bases, V lost 4 bases, and 9 bases had no gene match. Germline-derived CDR1 and CDR2 are MNHEY and SVGAGI. CDR3 length: 15 residues. The CDR3 spells CASSFKTGGGDEAFF. In nucleotides, the CDR3 is TGTGCCAGCAGTTTTAAGACAGGGGGCGGGGATGAAGCTTTCTTT.

This rearrangement joins TRBV7-2 to TRBJ1-5; 7 bases agree with TRBD1. CDR3 size: 15 residues. The germline V gene encodes CDR1 SGHTA and CDR2 FQGNSA. V dropped 5 bases and J dropped 5; count of bases not matched to a gene: 9. The chain's CDR3 is CASSVTGTAYQPQHF. CDR3 coding DNA: TGTGCCAGCAGCGTGACCGGGACAGCATATCAGCCCCAGCATTTT.

The rearrangement links TRBV28 to TRBJ2-7; D is possibly TRBD2 (6 bases). The CDR3 is 14 amino acids. Per the germline V gene, CDR1 is MDHEN and CDR2 is SYDVKM. The ends were cut back, 6 bases at V and 0 bases at J, with 12 bases in the middle. DNA of the CDR3: TGTGCCAGCAGACCAGCGGGTCTCTCCTACGAGCAGTACTTC. Translated: CASRPAGLSYEQYF.

The table lists this clone with a few counts. The genes are TRBV6-5 and TRBJ1-5, with D possibly matching TRBD1 (5 bases). The germline CDR1 and CDR2 sequences are MNHEY and SVGAGI. Trimming took 8 bases from V and 2 from J, leaving 13 bases between them. The CDR3 loop spans 14 amino acids. In nucleotides, the CDR3 is TGTGCCAGCGGGGCCTCCTGGGGCAATCAGCCCCAGCATTTT. Its translation is CASGASWGNQPQHF.

The CDR3 reads CASSTGWNTEAFF. CDR3 coding DNA: TGTGCCAGCAGCACAGGGTGGAACACTGAAGCTTTCTTT. The chain is built from TRBV7-6 and TRBJ1-1, with D maybe TRBD1 (6 bases). V lost 5 bases and J lost 1, with 8 bases in between. The CDR3 runs 13 residues. Germline V gives CDR1 SGHVS, CDR2 FNYEAQ.

This chain links TRBV9 with TRBJ2-3, with 8 bases identical to TRBD2. The ends lost 0 bases at V and 0 bases at J; junction bases unmatched: 0. Germline-derived CDR1 and CDR2 are SGDLS and YYNGEE. The CDR3 length is 15 residues. CDR3 sequence reads: CASSVASGSTDTQYF. The CDR3 region has the DNA TGTGCCAGCAGCGTAGCTAGCGGGAGCACAGATACGCAGTATTTT.

The chain links TRBV5-4 to TRBJ2-1; 11 bases are shared with TRBD2. This CDR3 is built from 18 residues. V lost 0 bases and J lost 4; bases outside the gene matches: 9. Looked up from germline, CDR1 is SGHNT and CDR2 is YYREEE (reference sequence). The CDR3 region has the DNA TGTGCCAGCAGCTTGGGTGGGACTAGCGGAGGGGGTTACAATGAGCAGTTCTTC. This encodes CASSLGGTSGGGYNEQFF.